The 15 T cell receptor beta chains presented below share a single source sample, sequenced in a study of human T cells and chemical hapten exposure. A single record per CDR3 protein comes from TCRdb applying MiXCR to the RACE reads. The sample holds roughly 56,000 distinct CDR3 sequences, approximately 9.5% seen once. Time point specified: pre-sensitization, week 0. Sample treatment: therapeutic diphenylcyclopropenone sensitization with weekly scalp DPC. Before extraction, the whole blood was not fractionated, and total RNA was taken from it. The specimen was whole blood, collected in connection with sensitization to the hapten diphenylcyclopropenone (DPC). Receptor source: a woman in her 30s with alopecia areata. Some clones in this sample may be carry-over from other donors' samples.

This clonotype has at least ten counts. The chain employs TRBV27 and TRBJ2-3; D unresolved. The CDR3 loop spans 15 amino acids. Between the trimmed V and J ends, which lost 2 bases and 0 bases, there was a span of 9 bases. Germline values: CDR1 MNHEY, CDR2 SMNVEV (reference sequence). The CDR3 region has the DNA TGTGCCAGCAGTTTACAGGACCCTAGCACAGATACGCAGTATTTT. Protein product: CASSLQDPSTDTQYF.

The V gene is TRBV30, the J gene TRBJ1-5, with 8 bases aligning to TRBD1. Germline CDR1 reads GTSNPN; CDR2 reads SVGIG (reference sequence). This CDR3 is 13 amino acids long. CDR3 sequence: CASAGGDGQPQHF. CDR3 coding DNA: TGTGCTTCGGCAGGGGGCGACGGTCAGCCCCAGCATTTT.

This clonotype is medium-sized. This sequence joins TRBV6-2 or TRBV6-3 and TRBJ2-7; 8 nucleotides agree with TRBD1. After removal of 4 bases from V and 3 bases from J, the junction contained 2 bases not matched to a gene. The CDR3 length is 13 residues. Germline CDR1 and CDR2: MNHEY and SVGEGT. The CDR3 protein is CASSSTGVYEQYF. The CDR3 nucleotides read TGTGCCAGCAGTTCGACAGGGGTCTACGAGCAGTACTTC.

Many counts were recorded for this clonotype. The rearrangement uses TRBV4-1 and TRBJ2-5; 9 bases are a match to TRBD2. There are 15 residues in the CDR3. The V gene end was trimmed by 1 base and the J gene end by 5 bases; junction bases not matched to a gene: 5. Germline lookup yields CDR1 MGHRA and CDR2 YSYEKL. In nucleotides, the CDR3 is TGCGCCAGCAGCCAAGTCGGGACTAGCACTGAGACCCAGTACTTC. Amino acid sequence: CASSQVGTSTETQYF.

This clonotype was recorded many times. V gene TRBV29-1 combines with J gene TRBJ2-3, with no clear D. The germline V gene has CDR1 SQVTM and CDR2 ANQGSEA. CDR3 length: 13 amino acids. V was cut by 4 bases and J by 2 bases, with 10 bases left in between. The CDR3 nucleotides are TGCAGCGTTGGGCCCCAGTCCACAGATACGCAGTATTTT. Translated, it gives CSVGPQSTDTQYF.

This clonotype was recorded many times. This sequence joins TRBV5-1 and TRBJ1-1, with unresolved D. The CDR3 is 15 amino acids. CDR1 and CDR2 (germline): SGHRS, YFSETQ. The V end was cut by 0 bases, the J end by 5 bases, with 14 bases between. CDR3 bases: TGCGCCAGCAGCTTGGACGGTAGCTGGGGAACTGAAGCTTTCTTT. Its protein product is CASSLDGSWGTEAFF.

A few counts support this clonotype. This rearrangement joins TRBV10-3 to TRBJ2-1, with 8 bases matching TRBD1. CDR1 and CDR2 from the germline V gene are ENHRY and SYGVKD. Trimming removed 2 bases from V and 4 bases from J; junction bases left unmatched: 10. CDR3 length: 17 residues. The CDR3 region is CAISEVSGTGRYNEQFF. Here the CDR3 DNA reads TGTGCCATCAGTGAGGTTTCCGGGACAGGACGTTACAATGAGCAGTTCTTC.

This clonotype occurred many times. The V and J genes are TRBV12-3 or TRBV12-4 and TRBJ1-5; a weak D match, TRBD1 (5 bases). The CDR3 has 12 residues. V was pared by 8 bases and J by 6 bases, with 11 bases between. Here the CDR3 DNA reads TGTGCCAGCGGTGGGGGAGGTCAGCCCCAGCATTTT. This encodes CASGGGGQPQHF.

This clonotype was counted between two and nine times. The chain couples TRBV9 to TRBJ1-1, with D hard to call. Germline V CDR1 and CDR2: SGDLS, YYNGEE. There are 13 residues in the CDR3. The V end was cut by 0 bases, the J end by 6 bases, with 9 bases between. CDR3 amino acids: CASSVVPEAEAFF. The CDR3 bases are TGTGCCAGCAGCGTAGTTCCCGAGGCTGAAGCTTTCTTT.

In this sample, this clonotype turned up a few times. The CDR3 spells CSADTSGGTTDTQYF. The CDR3 bases are TGCAGTGCGGATACTAGCGGGGGGACCACAGATACGCAGTATTTT. V is TRBV20-1 and J is TRBJ2-3, with 12 bases aligning to TRBD2. Germline V CDR1 and CDR2: DFQATT, SNEGSKA (reference sequence). J lost 2 bases, V lost 6 bases, and 6 bases had no gene match. The CDR3 runs 15 residues.

The V gene is TRBV3-1, the J gene TRBJ2-3; TRBD2 matches 7 bases. Per the germline V gene, CDR1 is LGHDT and CDR2 is YNNKEL (reference sequence). CDR3 length: 17 amino acids. With V trimmed by 0 bases and J by 3 bases, 9 bases remained unmatched. The CDR3 nucleotides are TGTGCCAGCAGCCAAGATCAGCGGGGCCCTGGAACAGATACGCAGTATTTT. This encodes CASSQDQRGPGTDTQYF.

This clonotype was seen a handful of times. This chain connects TRBV7-2 to TRBJ2-3; 7 bases fit TRBD2. With V trimmed by 6 bases and J by 0 bases, 15 bases remained unmatched. The CDR3 runs 18 residues. Germline V lookup: CDR1 SGHTA, CDR2 FQGNSA. CDR3 nucleotide sequence: TGTGCCAGCAGTACTCTACGGGAGGCCCTCCCTAGCACAGATACGCAGTATTTT. Translated: CASSTLREALPSTDTQYF.

This clonotype was seen many times. The chain uses TRBV25-1 and TRBJ2-3; D ambiguous. The germline V gene has CDR1 MGHDK and CDR2 SYGVNS. This CDR3 comprises 16 residues. V was pared by 3 bases and J by 0 bases, with 13 bases between. This CDR3 is CASSDAEIQSTDTQYF. For the CDR3, the DNA is TGTGCCAGCAGTGACGCGGAGATTCAAAGCACAGATACGCAGTATTTT.

This clonotype came up a few times. CDR3 bases: TGTGCCAGCGGGGGGCAGCCCCAGCATTTT. Its translation: CASGGQPQHF. V gene TRBV6-5 combines with J gene TRBJ1-5; tentative D call: TRBD1 (5 bases). The ends were cut back, 8 bases at V and 7 bases at J, with 6 bases in the middle. Germline V CDR1 and CDR2: MNHEY, SVGAGI. CDR3 length: 10 residues.

This clonotype was detected many times. The chain uses TRBV24-1 and TRBJ2-7; D unclear. The germline gives CDR1 KGHDR, CDR2 SFDVKD. This CDR3 is 13 amino acids long. The V and J ends lost 3 bases and 7 bases respectively, with 12 bases between them. CDR3 residues: CATSDTLLEEQYF. CDR3 DNA sequence: TGTGCCACCAGTGATACTCTCCTGGAAGAGCAGTACTTC.